These 8 T cell receptor beta chains came from one sample sequenced in a study of lymphopenia after photon versus proton radiotherapy. Data came from immunoSEQ multiplex PCR; TCRdb stores just in-frame clones and leaves some out. The sample shows approximately 65,000 clones, 75% to 90% of them seen only once. The sample here was peripheral blood, taken from a patient treated with proton-based radiotherapy. These receptors were taken from a man older than 75 with esophageal cancer.

The chain employs TRBV7-2 and TRBJ2-1; 7 nucleotides line up with TRBD2. The CDR3 runs to 17 residues. Per the germline V gene, CDR1 is SGHTA and CDR2 is FQGNSA. Losses at the gene ends were 5 bases for V and 0 bases for J; bases not matched to a gene: 10. The DNA for the CDR3 is TGTGCCAGCAGCCGACCTTGGCGGGGGTCCTCCTACAATGAGCAGTTCTTC. Its protein is CASSRPWRGSSYNEQFF.

The V call is TRBV5-1, the J call TRBJ2-3; a weak D match, TRBD2 (6 bases). V gave up 2 bases and J gave up 9 bases, with 16 bases separating them. Per germline, CDR1 SGHRS and CDR2 YFSETQ. This CDR3 is built from 14 residues. The DNA of the CDR3 is TGCGCCAGCAGCTTAGGAACCACCGCGGGGACGCAGTATTTT. This sequence encodes CASSLGTTAGTQYF. Combining the CDR3 with reference TRBV5-1 and TRBJ2-3 gives the whole variable domain KAGVTQTPRYLIKTRGQQVTLSCSPISGHRSVSWYQQTPGQGLQFLFEYFSETQRNKGNFPGRFSGRQFSNSRSEMNVSTLELGDSALYLCASSLGTTAGTQYFGPGTRLTVL.

The chain is built from TRBV18 and TRBJ2-1, with 7 bases matching TRBD2. The CDR3 has 16 amino acids. V lost 4 bases to trimming and J lost 0 bases; unmatched junction nucleotides: 6. Germline V CDR1 and CDR2: KGHSH, LQKENI. CDR3 protein: CASSLAGGGSYNEQFF. The CDR3 DNA reads as TGTGCCAGCTCACTCGCCGGCGGGGGCTCCTACAATGAGCAGTTCTTC.

The chain employs TRBV7-9 and TRBJ1-4, with 7 bases that match TRBD1. The germline CDR1 and CDR2 sequences are SEHNR and FQNEAQ (reference sequence). J lost 8 bases, V lost 5 bases, and 2 bases had no gene match. This CDR3 has 12 amino acids. Here the CDR3 reads CASSQGGEKLFF. The CDR3 DNA follows: TGTGCCAGCAGCCAAGGGGGCGAAAAACTGTTTTTT.

The chain links TRBV29-1 to TRBJ2-5; 7 nucleotides line up with TRBD1. Unmatched junction bases numbered 3, after V lost 7 bases and J lost 1 base. This CDR3 is built from 12 residues. CDR1 is SQVTM and CDR2 is ANQGSEA in the germline V gene. CDR3 region: CSARQGQETQYF. CDR3 DNA: TGCAGCGCCCGACAGGGCCAAGAGACCCAGTACTTC. The full variable domain, completed using reference TRBV29-1 and TRBJ2-5, is SAVISQKPSRDICQRGTSLTIQCQVDSQVTMMFWYRQQPGQSLTLIATANQGSEATYESGFVIDKFPISRPNLTFSTLTVSNMSPEDSSIYLCSARQGQETQYFGPGTRLLVL.

This clone was detected only once. The genes are TRBV23-1 and TRBJ2-1; no definite D call. TRBV23-1 is recorded as an ORF, its role being uncertain. V was shortened by 2 bases and J by 3 bases, with 17 bases between the two germline ends. This CDR3 comprises 17 residues. In DNA form, the CDR3 reads TGCGCCAGCAGTCAAAGGAGTCAGCGTAACCACTACAATGAGCAGTTCTTC. Translating gives CASSQRSQRNHYNEQFF.

V is TRBV27 and J is TRBJ2-5, with 11 bases that match TRBD2. Germline V lookup: CDR1 MNHEY, CDR2 SMNVEV (reference sequence). V lost 2 bases to trimming and J lost 5 bases; unmatched junction nucleotides: 7. The CDR3 length is 16 residues. CDR3 sequence (DNA): TGTGCCAGCAGTTTAGGGCTAGCGGGGGGCCGGGAGACCCAGTACTTC. This codes for CASSLGLAGGRETQYF.

This chain links TRBV7-2 with TRBJ2-2, with D possibly being TRBD2 (6 bases). The CDR3 is made up of 17 amino acids. Germline CDR1 and CDR2: SGHTA and FQGNSA. V lost 4 bases, J lost 6 bases, and 21 bases lay in between. In DNA form, the CDR3 reads TGTGCCAGCAGCTCGGAGGGAGGCGGAGGCGGATCCGGGGAGCTGTTTTTT. Translation: CASSSEGGGGGSGELFF.